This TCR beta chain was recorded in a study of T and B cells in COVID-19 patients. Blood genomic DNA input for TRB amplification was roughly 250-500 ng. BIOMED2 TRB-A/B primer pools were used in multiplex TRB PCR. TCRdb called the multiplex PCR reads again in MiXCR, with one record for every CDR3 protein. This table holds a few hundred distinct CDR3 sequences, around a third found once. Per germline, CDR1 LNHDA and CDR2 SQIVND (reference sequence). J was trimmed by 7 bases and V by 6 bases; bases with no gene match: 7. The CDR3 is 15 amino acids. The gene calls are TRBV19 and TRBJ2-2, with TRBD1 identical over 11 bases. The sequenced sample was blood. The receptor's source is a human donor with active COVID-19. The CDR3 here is CASSSRTGGIGELFF. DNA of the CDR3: TGTGCCAGTAGCAGCCGGACAGGGGGCATCGGGGAGCTGTTTTTT.